This T cell receptor beta chain was sequenced during a study of preoperative IRX-2 immunotherapy in early breast cancer. Method: immunoSEQ multiplex PCR; TCRdb's copy keeps in-frame clones and lacks some. The data show 30,000 to 35,000 clones, roughly 96% seen once. As to treatment: preoperative locoregional IRX-2 cytokine immunotherapy. This receptor was identified in a human donor with breast cancer. The sample was gathered from a patient treated with IRX-2 immunotherapy.

In DNA, the CDR3 is TGTGCCAGCAGTTACTCGAACATCTATACGGAGACCCAGTACTTC. Amino acid sequence: CASSYSNIYTETQYF. The chain links TRBV6-5 to TRBJ2-5; D not certain. V dropped 0 bases and J dropped 5 bases, with 13 bases sitting between them. The germline gives CDR1 MNHEY, CDR2 SVGAGI. This CDR3 is 15 amino acids long.